This T cell receptor (beta chain) was identified in a study of T cell responses to AZD1222 COVID-19 vaccine. The protocol was immunoSEQ multiplex PCR, while the TCRdb copy is restricted to in-frame clones and leaves out a portion. The sample yields more than 100,000 clones, about nine tenths seen once. Sequencing used peripheral blood, obtained on day 0 of AZD1222 vaccination. The clonotype was recovered from an adult in good health.

The CDR3 region has the DNA TGTGCCAGCAGCGTTGGCGGGGGGGCTTACGAGCAGTACTTC. This codes for CASSVGGGAYEQYF. The rearrangement uses TRBV9 and TRBJ2-7; 9 bases match TRBD2. Germline V gene sequence: CDR1 SGDLS, CDR2 YYNGEE. The CDR3 is 14 amino acids. The V segment lost 2 bases and the J segment 4 bases; nucleotides outside the gene matches: 4.